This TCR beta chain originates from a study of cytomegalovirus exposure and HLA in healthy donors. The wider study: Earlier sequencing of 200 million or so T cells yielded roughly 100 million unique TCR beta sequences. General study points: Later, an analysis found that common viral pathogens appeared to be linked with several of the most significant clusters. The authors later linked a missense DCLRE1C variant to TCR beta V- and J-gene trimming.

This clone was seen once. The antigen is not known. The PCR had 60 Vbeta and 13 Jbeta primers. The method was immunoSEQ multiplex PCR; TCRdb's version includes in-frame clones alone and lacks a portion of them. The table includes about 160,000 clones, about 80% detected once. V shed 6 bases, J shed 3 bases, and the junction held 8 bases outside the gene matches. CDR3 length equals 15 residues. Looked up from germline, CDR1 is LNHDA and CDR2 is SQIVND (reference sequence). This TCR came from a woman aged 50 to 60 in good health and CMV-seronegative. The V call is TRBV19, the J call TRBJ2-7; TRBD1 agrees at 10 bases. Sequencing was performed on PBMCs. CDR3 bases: TGTGCCAGTAGACGGGCTTGGGACAGGGGCTACGAGCAGTACTTC. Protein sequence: CASRRAWDRGYEQYF.